This T cell receptor beta chain came from a study of T cells after yellow fever vaccination. At the level of the study: Fractions of limited cellularity were prepared by means of SMART-Seq v4 Ultra Low Input.

The CDR3 has 13 amino acids. Germline loops: CDR1 LNHDA, CDR2 SQIVND (reference sequence). V was clipped by 8 bases and J by 6 bases; unmatched bases: 10. As regards this clonotype: The antigen is unknown.

5'RACE template switching added a universal primer site and UMIs to TCR cDNA. A single record per CDR3 protein comes from TCRdb applying MiXCR to the 5' RACE reads. The sample holds about 260,000 distinct CDR3 sequences, around 13% seen once. General observations from the study: Overlap between CD4 and CD8 compartments was detected for a small share of clonotypes. Clones from primary vaccination mostly reappeared after the booster (roughly 97% CD4, just over 85% CD8).

This sequence joins TRBV19 and TRBJ2-7; 7 bases are a match to TRBD2. This material consisted of CD4+ T cells sorted from PBMCs, taken 45 days after the yellow fever booster vaccination. The sequence was collected from a man younger than 40 who received the YFV17D yellow fever vaccine. CDR3 in DNA: TGTGCCAGTCCAGGGCGGGAGATCGTCGAGCAGTACTTC. It is translated as CASPGREIVEQYF.